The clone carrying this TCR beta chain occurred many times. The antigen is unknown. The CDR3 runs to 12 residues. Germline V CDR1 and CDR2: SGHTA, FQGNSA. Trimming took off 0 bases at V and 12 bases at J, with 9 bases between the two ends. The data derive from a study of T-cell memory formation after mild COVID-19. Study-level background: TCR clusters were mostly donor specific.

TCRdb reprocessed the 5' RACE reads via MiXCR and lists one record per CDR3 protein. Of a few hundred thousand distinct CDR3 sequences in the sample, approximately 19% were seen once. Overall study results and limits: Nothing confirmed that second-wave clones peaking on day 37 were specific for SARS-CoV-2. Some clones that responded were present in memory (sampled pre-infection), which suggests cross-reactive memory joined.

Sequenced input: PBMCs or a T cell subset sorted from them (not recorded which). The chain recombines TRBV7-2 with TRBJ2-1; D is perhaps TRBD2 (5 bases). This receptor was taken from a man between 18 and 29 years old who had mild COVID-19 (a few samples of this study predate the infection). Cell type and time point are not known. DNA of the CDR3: TGTGCCAGCAGCTTAGCGCGGGTTGTGCAGTTCTTC. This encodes CASSLARVVQFF.